Below, one T cell receptor beta chain is given with its context. What it recognizes is unknown. This specimen comes from a study of T cell responses to AZD1222 COVID-19 vaccine. On the study more broadly: Pooled together were second doses at about 4 or about 12 weeks.

Sequencing was performed with immunoSEQ multiplex PCR; in TCRdb, only in-frame clones are kept and a portion is missing. The data show 100,000 to 150,000 clones, with approximately 90% seen just once and around 7% held by the top ten. Findings and limits, study-wide: Without day 14 samples, only post-peak T cell repertoires were studied.

This CDR3 is built from 16 residues. V lost 5 bases, J lost 0 bases, and 7 bases stayed unmatched. Germline V gene sequence: CDR1 MDHEN, CDR2 SYDVKM. The material sequenced was peripheral blood, taken on day 0 of AZD1222 vaccination. This clonotype was sampled from an adult in good health. The chain has TRBV28 and TRBJ1-3, with TRBD1 matching 7 bases. DNA for the CDR3: TGTGCCAGCAGTGTTGACAGGGATTACTCTGGAAACACCATATATTTT. This codes for CASSVDRDYSGNTIYF.